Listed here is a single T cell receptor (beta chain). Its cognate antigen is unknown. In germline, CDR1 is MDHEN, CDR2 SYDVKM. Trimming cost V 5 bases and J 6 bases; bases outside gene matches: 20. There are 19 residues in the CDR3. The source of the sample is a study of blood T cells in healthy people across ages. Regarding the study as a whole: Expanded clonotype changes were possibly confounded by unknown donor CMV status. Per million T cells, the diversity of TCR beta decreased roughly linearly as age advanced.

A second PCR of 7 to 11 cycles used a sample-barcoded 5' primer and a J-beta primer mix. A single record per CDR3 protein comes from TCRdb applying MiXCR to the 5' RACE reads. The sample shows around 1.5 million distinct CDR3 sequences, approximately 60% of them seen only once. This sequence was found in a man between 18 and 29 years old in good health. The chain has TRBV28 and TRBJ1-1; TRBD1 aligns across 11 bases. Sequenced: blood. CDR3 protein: CASSLPGSGTGGGAAEAFF. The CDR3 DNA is TGTGCCAGCAGTCTGCCTGGCTCCGGGACAGGGGGAGGTGCGGCTGAAGCTTTCTTT.